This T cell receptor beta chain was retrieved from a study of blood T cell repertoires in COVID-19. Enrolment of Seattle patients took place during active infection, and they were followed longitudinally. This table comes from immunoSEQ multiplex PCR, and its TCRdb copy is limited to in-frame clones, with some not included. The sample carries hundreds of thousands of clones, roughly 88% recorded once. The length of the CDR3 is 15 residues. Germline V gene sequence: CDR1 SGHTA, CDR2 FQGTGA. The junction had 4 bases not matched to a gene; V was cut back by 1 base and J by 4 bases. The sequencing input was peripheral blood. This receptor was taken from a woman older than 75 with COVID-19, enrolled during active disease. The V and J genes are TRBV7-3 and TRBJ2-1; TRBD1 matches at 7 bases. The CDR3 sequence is CASSLMGTVYNEQFF. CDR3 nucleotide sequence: TGTGCCAGCAGCTTAATGGGGACAGTATACAATGAGCAGTTCTTC.